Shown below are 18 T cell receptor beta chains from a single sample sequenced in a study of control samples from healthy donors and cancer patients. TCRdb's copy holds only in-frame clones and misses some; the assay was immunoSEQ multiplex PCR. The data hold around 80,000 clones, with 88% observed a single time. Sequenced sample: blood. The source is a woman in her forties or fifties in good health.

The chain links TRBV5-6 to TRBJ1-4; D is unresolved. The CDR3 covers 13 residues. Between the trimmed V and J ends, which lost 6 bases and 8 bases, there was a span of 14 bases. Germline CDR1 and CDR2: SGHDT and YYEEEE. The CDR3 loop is CASNRDRREKLFF. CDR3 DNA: TGTGCCAGCAACCGCGACCGCCGGGAAAAACTGTTTTTT. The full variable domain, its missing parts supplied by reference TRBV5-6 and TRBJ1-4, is DAGVTQSPTHLIKTRGQQVTLRCSPKSGHDTVSWYQQALGQGPQFIFQYYEEEERQRGNFPDRFSGHQFPNYSSELNVNALLLGDSALYLCASNRDRREKLFFGSGTQLSVL.

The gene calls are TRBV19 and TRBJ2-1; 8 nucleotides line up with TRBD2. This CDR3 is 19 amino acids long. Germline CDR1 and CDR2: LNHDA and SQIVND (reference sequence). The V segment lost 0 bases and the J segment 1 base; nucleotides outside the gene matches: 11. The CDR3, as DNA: TGTGCCAGTAGTATAGATGGGGTTAGCGGGGTTCTATCCTACAATGAGCAGTTCTTC. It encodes CASSIDGVSGVLSYNEQFF. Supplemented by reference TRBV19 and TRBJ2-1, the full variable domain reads DGGITQSPKYLFRKEGQNVTLSCEQNLNHDAMYWYRQDPGQGLRLIYYSQIVNDFQKGDIAEGYSVSREKKESFPLTVTSAQKNPTAFYLCASSIDGVSGVLSYNEQFFGPGTRLTVL.

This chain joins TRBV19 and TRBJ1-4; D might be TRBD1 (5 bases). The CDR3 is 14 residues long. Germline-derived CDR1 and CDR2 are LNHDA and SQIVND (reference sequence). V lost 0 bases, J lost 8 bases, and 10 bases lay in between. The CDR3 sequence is CASSIDRRVEKLFF. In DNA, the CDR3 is TGTGCCAGTAGTATAGATCGCAGGGTGGAAAAACTGTTTTTT.

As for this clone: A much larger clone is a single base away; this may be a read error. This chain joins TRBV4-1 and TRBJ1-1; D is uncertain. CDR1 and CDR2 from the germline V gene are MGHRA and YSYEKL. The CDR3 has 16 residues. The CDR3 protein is CANSTRPTESHTEAFF. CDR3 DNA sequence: TGCGCCAACAGCACTCGGCCCACCGAATCCCACACTGAAGCTTTCTTT.

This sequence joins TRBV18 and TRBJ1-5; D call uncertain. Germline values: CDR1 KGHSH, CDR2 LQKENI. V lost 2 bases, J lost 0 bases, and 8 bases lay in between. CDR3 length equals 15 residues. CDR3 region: CASSPGSNSNQPQHF. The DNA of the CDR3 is TGTGCCAGCTCACCAGGCAGCAATAGCAATCAGCCCCAGCATTTT.

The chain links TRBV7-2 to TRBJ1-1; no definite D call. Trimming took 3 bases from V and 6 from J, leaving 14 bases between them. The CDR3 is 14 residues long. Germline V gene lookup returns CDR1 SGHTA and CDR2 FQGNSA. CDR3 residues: CASSFLTYTSEAFF. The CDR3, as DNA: TGTGCCAGCAGCTTTTTGACCTACACATCTGAAGCTTTCTTT.

CDR3 region: CASSPGRDGVYEQYF. CDR3 DNA: TGCGCCAGCAGCCCCGGGAGGGACGGAGTCTACGAGCAGTACTTC. The rearrangement links TRBV4-1 to TRBJ2-7, with 8 bases that match TRBD2. Germline V CDR1 and CDR2: MGHRA, YSYEKL. V was pared by 4 bases and J by 3 bases, with 8 bases of the junction left unmatched. The CDR3 totals 15 residues.

The CDR3: CASSLDGTSYEQYF. The CDR3 bases are TGCGCCAGCAGCTTGGACGGGACTAGCTACGAGCAGTACTTC. The gene calls are TRBV5-1 and TRBJ2-7; TRBD2 aligns across 8 bases. CDR1 SGHRS and CDR2 YFSETQ come from the germline V gene. V lost 0 bases to trimming and J lost 3 bases; unmatched junction nucleotides: 2. The CDR3 contains 14 residues.

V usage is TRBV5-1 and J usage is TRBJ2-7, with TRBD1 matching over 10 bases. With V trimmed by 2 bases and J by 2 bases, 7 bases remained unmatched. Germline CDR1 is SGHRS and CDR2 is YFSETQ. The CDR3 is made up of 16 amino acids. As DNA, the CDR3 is TGCGCCAGCAGCTTTTCCTCCGGACAGGGGGCCTACGAGCAGTACTTC. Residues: CASSFSSGQGAYEQYF. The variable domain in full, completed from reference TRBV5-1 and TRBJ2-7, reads KAGVTQTPRYLIKTRGQQVTLSCSPISGHRSVSWYQQTPGQGLQFLFEYFSETQRNKGNFPGRFSGRQFSNSRSEMNVSTLELGDSALYLCASSFSSGQGAYEQYFGPGTRLTVT.

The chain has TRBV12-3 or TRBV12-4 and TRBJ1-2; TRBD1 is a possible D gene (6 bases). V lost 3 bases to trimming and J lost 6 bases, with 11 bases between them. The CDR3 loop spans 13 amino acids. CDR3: CASSLGTMDGYTF. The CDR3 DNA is TGTGCCAGCAGTTTGGGGACAATGGATGGCTACACCTTC.

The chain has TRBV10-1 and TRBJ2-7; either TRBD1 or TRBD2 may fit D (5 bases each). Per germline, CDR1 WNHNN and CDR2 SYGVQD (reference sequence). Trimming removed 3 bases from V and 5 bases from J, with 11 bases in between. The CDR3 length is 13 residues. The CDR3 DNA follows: TGCGCCAGCAGTGACGGGGACCTCGACGAGCAGTACTTC. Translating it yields CASSDGDLDEQYF.

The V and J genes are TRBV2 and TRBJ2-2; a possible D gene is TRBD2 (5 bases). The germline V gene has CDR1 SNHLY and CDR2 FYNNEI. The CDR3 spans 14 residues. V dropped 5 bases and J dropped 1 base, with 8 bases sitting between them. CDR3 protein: CASSRLRNTGELFF. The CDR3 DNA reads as TGTGCCAGCAGTCGACTAAGGAACACCGGGGAGCTGTTTTTT.

The CDR3 loop is CASSEYRVESPLHF. The CDR3 DNA sequence: TGTGCCAGCAGTGAATACAGGGTGGAGTCACCCCTCCACTTT. The V gene is TRBV25-1, the J gene TRBJ1-6; TRBD1 might be the D (5 bases). V was trimmed by 0 bases and J by 10 bases, leaving 10 bases between them. This CDR3 is built from 14 residues. In germline, CDR1 is MGHDK, CDR2 SYGVNS. Full variable domain (remainder filled in from reference TRBV25-1 and TRBJ1-6): EADIYQTPRYLVIGTGKKITLECSQTMGHDKMYWYQQDPGMELHLIHYSYGVNSTEKGDLSSESTVSRIRTEHFPLTLESARPSHTSQYLCASSEYRVESPLHFGNGTRLTVT.

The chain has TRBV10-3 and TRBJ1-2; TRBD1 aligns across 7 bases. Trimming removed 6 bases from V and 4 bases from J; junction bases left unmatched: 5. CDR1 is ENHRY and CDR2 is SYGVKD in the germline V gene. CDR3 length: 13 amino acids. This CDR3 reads CAIREGQIYGYTF. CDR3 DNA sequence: TGTGCCATCAGGGAGGGACAGATCTATGGCTACACCTTC.

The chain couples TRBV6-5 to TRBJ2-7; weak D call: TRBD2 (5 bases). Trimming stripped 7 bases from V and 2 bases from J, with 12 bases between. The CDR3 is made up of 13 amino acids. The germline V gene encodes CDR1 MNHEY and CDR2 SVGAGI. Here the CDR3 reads CASIRTGTYEQYF. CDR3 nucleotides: TGTGCCAGCATCAGAACCGGGACCTACGAGCAGTACTTC.

CDR3 sequence (DNA): TGTGCCAGCAGTGAATTGGTTGGAAAGAACACCGGGGAGCTGTTTTTT. Translating it yields CASSELVGKNTGELFF. The chain has TRBV2 and TRBJ2-2; D ambiguous. The V gene lost 2 bases and the J gene lost 1 base, with 11 bases spanning the gap. The CDR3 sequence is 16 residues long. CDR1 is SNHLY, CDR2 FYNNEI, per germline.

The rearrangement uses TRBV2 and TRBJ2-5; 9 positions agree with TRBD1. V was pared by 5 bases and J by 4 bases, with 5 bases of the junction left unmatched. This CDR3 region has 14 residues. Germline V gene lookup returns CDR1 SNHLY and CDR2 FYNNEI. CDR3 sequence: CASSSGTGSETQYF. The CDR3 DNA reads TGTGCCAGCAGTTCCGGGACAGGGTCAGAGACCCAGTACTTC.

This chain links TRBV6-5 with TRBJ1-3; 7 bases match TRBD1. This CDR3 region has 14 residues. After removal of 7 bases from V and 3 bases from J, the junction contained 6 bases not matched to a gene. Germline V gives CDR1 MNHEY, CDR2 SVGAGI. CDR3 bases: TGTGCCAGCACAGGGGGGACACTTGGAAACACCATATATTTT. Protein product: CASTGGTLGNTIYF.